These 16 T cell receptor beta chains came from one sample sequenced in a study of response to subunit inactivated influenza vaccine. Via MiXCR, TCRdb re-called the RT-PCR reads, giving one row per CDR3 protein. The sample holds hundreds of thousands of distinct CDR3 sequences, 9.5% to 12% seen once. The sequencing used PBMCs from blood, collected roughly 47 days after vaccination. The receptors come from a man aged 50-60 years who received an inactivated influenza vaccine.

The chain combines TRBV5-1 with TRBJ2-2; perhaps TRBD2 as D (5 bases). Per germline, CDR1 SGHRS and CDR2 YFSETQ. V was trimmed by 5 bases and J by 4 bases, leaving 9 bases between them. The CDR3 has 13 residues. This CDR3 reads CASREVFTGELFF. In nucleotides, the CDR3 is TGCGCCAGCAGGGAGGTATTCACCGGGGAGCTGTTTTTT.

The chain carries TRBV5-1 and TRBJ2-3, with D uncertain. The V end was cut by 8 bases, the J end by 0 bases, with 10 bases between. Germline V gene data show CDR1 as SGHRS and CDR2 as YFSETQ. The CDR3 totals 13 residues. CDR3 sequence (DNA): TGCGCCAGTATGGCGTCTAGCACAGATACGCAGTATTTT. Protein: CASMASSTDTQYF.

This clonotype came up a few times. The V call is TRBV28, the J call TRBJ2-7; D gene ambiguous. The CDR3 extends over 13 amino acids. The germline V gene encodes CDR1 MDHEN and CDR2 SYDVKM. Trimming removed 2 bases from V and 0 bases from J, with 5 bases in between. CDR3 protein: CASSLRPSYEQYF. The CDR3 DNA sequence: TGTGCCAGCAGTTTAAGGCCCTCCTACGAGCAGTACTTC.

This clonotype was counted a few times. The chain has TRBV20-1 and TRBJ2-2; 11 bases fit TRBD2. From germline, CDR1 is DFQATT and CDR2 SNEGSKA (reference sequence). The CDR3 has 14 residues. V lost 6 bases and J lost 7; bases outside the gene matches: 7. The CDR3 region is CSAGLAGASGELFF. The CDR3 DNA follows: TGCAGTGCAGGACTAGCGGGTGCAAGCGGGGAGCTGTTTTTT.

This clonotype was observed many times. The V and J genes are TRBV6-1 and TRBJ1-4; TRBD1 matches at 10 bases. This CDR3 has 14 residues. Looked up from germline, CDR1 is MNHNS and CDR2 is SASEGT. The V gene end was trimmed by 8 bases and the J gene end by 8 bases; junction bases not matched to a gene: 8. Here the CDR3 reads CASGTGAGREKLFF. CDR3 sequence (DNA): TGTGCCAGCGGGACAGGGGCAGGAAGAGAAAAACTGTTTTTT.

The genes are TRBV7-9 and TRBJ2-7; D remains ambiguous. V was pared by 1 base and J by 7 bases, with 14 bases between. The CDR3 covers 14 residues. CDR1 is SEHNR, CDR2 FQNEAQ, per germline (reference sequence). The CDR3 DNA is TGTGCCAGCAGCTTAGTTAACAGAGGCTATGAGCAGTACTTC. This encodes CASSLVNRGYEQYF. The entire variable domain, with the rest obtained from reference TRBV7-9 and TRBJ2-7, is as follows: DTGVSQNPRHKITKRGQNVTFRCDPISEHNRLYWYRQTLGQGPEFLTYFQNEAQLEKSRLLSDRFSAERPKGSFSTLEIQRTEQGDSAMYLCASSLVNRGYEQYFGPGTRLTVT.

This clonotype was seen a few times. CDR3 bases: TGCGCCAGCAGCTTTTCGGCCGCACGGTTCTTATCCTACGAGCAGTACTTC. It is translated as CASSFSAARFLSYEQYF. This sequence joins TRBV5-1 and TRBJ2-7; the D is unclear. The CDR3 is made up of 17 amino acids. The germline V and J ends were trimmed by 2 bases and 1 base, with 19 bases remaining between them. Germline V gene lookup returns CDR1 SGHRS and CDR2 YFSETQ.

This clonotype showed up just a few times. V usage is TRBV3-1 and J usage is TRBJ2-5; 9 positions match TRBD1. V gave up 6 bases and J gave up 6 bases; unmatched junction bases: 8. From germline, CDR1 is LGHDT and CDR2 YNNKEL (reference sequence). The CDR3 is 14 residues long. The CDR3: CASRGQGRRKTQYF. The CDR3, as DNA: TGTGCCAGCAGGGGACAGGGTCGGAGGAAGACCCAGTACTTC.

This clonotype was counted ten times or more. V gene TRBV29-1 combines with J gene TRBJ1-2; a weak D match, TRBD1 (6 bases). Germline lookup yields CDR1 SQVTM and CDR2 ANQGSEA. V was clipped by 5 bases and J by 2 bases, with 12 bases between them. CDR3 length: 13 residues. CDR3 residues: CSVRQAGNYGYTF. In nucleotides, the CDR3 is TGCAGCGTTCGACAGGCGGGGAACTATGGCTACACCTTC.

This clonotype has at least ten counts. The chain combines TRBV18 with TRBJ2-7; 8 positions agree with TRBD2. Germline lookup yields CDR1 KGHSH and CDR2 LQKENI. This CDR3 has 14 residues. Losses at the gene ends were 6 bases for V and 2 bases for J; bases not matched to a gene: 6. The CDR3 DNA reads as TGTGCCAGCTCCCCCCAGCGGGGGACCTACGAGCAGTACTTC. Translating it yields CASSPQRGTYEQYF.

This clonotype came up a few times. The V gene is TRBV5-1, the J gene TRBJ2-1; D is ambiguous. V shed 4 bases and J shed 7 bases, with 12 bases lying between them. The CDR3 totals 13 residues. In germline, CDR1 is SGHRS, CDR2 YFSETQ. The CDR3 spells CASSPPERNEQFF. In DNA form, the CDR3 reads TGCGCCAGCAGCCCTCCGGAAAGGAATGAGCAGTTCTTC.

The rearrangement uses TRBV24-1 and TRBJ2-1; tentative D call: TRBD1 (6 bases). V lost 4 bases and J lost 12, with 15 bases in between. The CDR3 totals 13 residues. Germline loops: CDR1 KGHDR, CDR2 SFDVKD. The CDR3, as DNA: TGTGCCACCAGTGACCTTATAGGGACAATGCAGTTCTTC. Translation gives CATSDLIGTMQFF.

This clonotype was recorded many times. The chain links TRBV28 to TRBJ1-2, with a possible D match to TRBD1 (6 bases). The ends were cut back, 11 bases at V and 2 bases at J, with 18 bases in the middle. Per the germline V gene, CDR1 is MDHEN and CDR2 is SYDVKM. This CDR3 region has 14 residues. The CDR3 DNA follows: TGTGCCTCCACACCAGGGGCCGGCAACTATGGCTACACCTTC. Translated, it gives CASTPGAGNYGYTF.

This chain connects TRBV28 to TRBJ2-7, with no clear D. Germline V CDR1 and CDR2: MDHEN, SYDVKM. The V end lost 1 base, the J end lost 2 bases, and 12 bases lay between the germline ends. CDR3 length: 15 residues. CDR3 residues: CASSLLATAAYEQYF. As DNA, the CDR3 is TGTGCCAGCAGTTTATTGGCAACCGCTGCCTACGAGCAGTACTTC.

This chain connects TRBV2 to TRBJ1-2; 10 positions agree with TRBD1. The V and J ends lost 6 bases and 5 bases, in that order; junction bases with no gene match: 9. The CDR3 is 15 amino acids. Per the germline V gene, CDR1 is SNHLY and CDR2 is FYNNEI. CDR3 loop: CASRGGTGARYGYTF. CDR3 DNA sequence: TGTGCCAGCAGAGGGGGGACAGGGGCACGATATGGCTACACCTTC.

This clonotype was counted at least ten times. The V call is TRBV20-1, the J call TRBJ2-7, with 10 positions matching TRBD1. The CDR3 loop spans 14 amino acids. J gave up 4 bases and V 4 bases, and 7 bases lay outside the gene matches. The germline gives CDR1 DFQATT, CDR2 SNEGSKA (reference sequence). DNA for the CDR3: TGCAGTGCTAATCCCTCGGGACAGGGGTACGAGCAGTACTTC. Protein: CSANPSGQGYEQYF.